These 20 T cell receptor beta chains were all obtained from the same sample, sequenced in a study of T-cell memory formation after mild COVID-19. TCRdb independently ran MiXCR on the 5' RACE reads; one entry per CDR3 protein. The table has about 360,000 distinct CDR3 sequences, 13% to 15% seen once. Sample: PBMCs or a T cell subset sorted from them (not recorded which). The receptors were sampled from a man younger than 35 who had mild COVID-19 (a few samples of this study predate the infection). Cell type and time point are not known.

DNA of the CDR3: TGTGCCATCAAGGCCACAGATACTGGAAACACCATATATTTT. Its protein product is CAIKATDTGNTIYF. The chain recombines TRBV10-3 with TRBJ1-3; D remains unclear. The germline V gene has CDR1 ENHRY and CDR2 SYGVKD. The CDR3 covers 14 residues. The V gene lost 7 bases and the J gene lost 2 bases, with 12 bases spanning the gap.

The table lists this clonotype with a few counts. The rearrangement links TRBV7-2 to TRBJ2-1, with 14 bases that match TRBD2. CDR3 length: 13 amino acids. V lost 5 bases, J lost 15 bases, and 6 bases stayed unmatched. CDR1 and CDR2 (germline): SGHTA, FQGNSA. The CDR3 sequence is CASSLTSGGAPFF. CDR3 nucleotides: TGTGCCAGCAGCCTGACTAGCGGGGGGGCGCCGTTCTTC. Full variable domain (remainder filled in from reference TRBV7-2 and TRBJ2-1): GAGVSQSPSNKVTEKGKDVELRCDPISGHTALYWYRQSLGQGLEFLIYFQGNSAPDKSGLPSDRFSAERTGGSVSTLTIQRTQQEDSAVYLCASSLTSGGAPFFGPGTRLTVL.

This chain links TRBV4-1 with TRBJ2-3; possible D gene TRBD1, 6 bases. There are 14 residues in the CDR3. Germline CDR1 and CDR2: MGHRA and YSYEKL. With 3 bases removed from V and 4 bases from J, the gap between germline ends came to 11 bases. CDR3 in DNA: TGCGCCAGCAGCCAGCTCAACAGGGCAGATACGCAGTATTTT. Its protein product is CASSQLNRADTQYF.

The J gene is TRBJ2-7, the V gene TRBV20-1; 8 positions agree with TRBD1. The V gene's germline CDR1 is DFQATT and CDR2 SNEGSKA (reference sequence). The trim removed 1 base at V and 2 bases at J, leaving 4 bases unmatched. The CDR3 length is 14 residues. The CDR3, as DNA: TGCAGTGCTAGAGGGACAGGGACCGCCTACGAGCAGTACTTC. Protein sequence: CSARGTGTAYEQYF.

A few counts support this clonotype. The CDR3 nucleotides read TGCGCCAGCAGCCAAGTGGACGGAGAGGCTTCTCGCTACACCTTC. This encodes CASSQVDGEASRYTF. This chain connects TRBV4-1 to TRBJ1-2, with D unclear. Between the trimmed V and J ends, which lost 1 base and 9 bases, there was a span of 18 bases. CDR1 is MGHRA, CDR2 YSYEKL, per germline. The CDR3 sequence is 15 residues long.

This clonotype was counted many times. The CDR3 spells CAIRRTSGDNEQFF. The CDR3 nucleotides read TGTGCCATCAGGAGGACTAGCGGGGACAATGAGCAGTTCTTC. This chain joins TRBV10-3 and TRBJ2-1; 12 nucleotides line up with TRBD2. From germline, CDR1 is ENHRY and CDR2 SYGVKD. This CDR3 has 14 residues. V was pared by 6 bases and J by 5 bases, with 2 bases of the junction left unmatched.

The CDR3 nucleotides are TGCAGTGCTAGAGTGGCCAGGCGGGAGAACACCGGGGAGCTGTTTTTT. Protein: CSARVARRENTGELFF. The chain recombines TRBV20-1 with TRBJ2-2; possible D gene TRBD2, 6 bases. V dropped 1 base and J dropped 1 base, with 13 bases sitting between them. The CDR3 spans 16 residues. Germline values: CDR1 DFQATT, CDR2 SNEGSKA (reference sequence).

A few counts support this clonotype. The CDR3 DNA is TGTGCCTGGAGTGGGCGGGGGGGCCAAGATACGCAGTATTTT. It translates to CAWSGRGGQDTQYF. The chain combines TRBV30 with TRBJ2-3, with TRBD2 matching over 9 bases. Germline V gives CDR1 GTSNPN, CDR2 SVGIG (reference sequence). The length of the CDR3 is 14 residues. With 1 base clipped from V and 5 bases from J, the junction kept 4 bases outside the gene matches.

The rearrangement uses TRBV4-2 and TRBJ2-5; D gene unclear. This CDR3 comprises 14 residues. With 4 bases removed from V and 0 bases from J, the gap between germline ends came to 9 bases. Germline V gene data show CDR1 as LGHNA and CDR2 as YNFKEQ. CDR3 bases: TGTGCCAGCAGCCGAGAAAGGTACCAAGAGACCCAGTACTTC. Encoded protein: CASSRERYQETQYF.

The rearrangement links TRBV4-1 to TRBJ1-2; tentatively, D is TRBD1 (6 bases). Germline V lookup: CDR1 MGHRA, CDR2 YSYEKL. This CDR3 comprises 14 residues. Trimming shortened V by 1 base and J by 6 bases, and 12 bases separated the two germline ends. The CDR3 DNA reads TGCGCCAGCAGCCAAGGAACAGGGATAGATGGCTACACCTTC. Amino acid sequence: CASSQGTGIDGYTF.

The CDR3 coding sequence is TGTGCCAGCGGACGGGACCCTGGCGACTATGGCTACACCTTC. Amino acids: CASGRDPGDYGYTF. The rearrangement links TRBV5-6 to TRBJ1-2, with D tentatively TRBD1 (5 bases). The V end was cut by 7 bases, the J end by 3 bases, with 16 bases between. The CDR3 loop spans 14 amino acids. CDR1 is SGHDT, CDR2 YYEEEE, per germline.

The rearrangement uses TRBV5-1 and TRBJ2-3; a possible D gene is TRBD1 (7 bases). CDR1 and CDR2 (germline): SGHRS, YFSETQ. This CDR3 region has 16 residues. Between the trimmed V and J ends, which lost 4 bases and 3 bases, there was a span of 18 bases. This chain's CDR3 is CASSETTGRRTDTQYF. The CDR3 DNA reads TGCGCCAGCAGCGAGACGACAGGGAGGAGAACAGATACGCAGTATTTT.

This chain uses TRBV29-1 with TRBJ2-3; D might be TRBD2 (5 bases). V was clipped by 4 bases and J by 1 base, with 9 bases between them. The CDR3 totals 13 residues. The germline gives CDR1 SQVTM, CDR2 ANQGSEA. CDR3 sequence: CSVAGIGTDTQYF. CDR3 DNA sequence: TGCAGCGTTGCGGGGATCGGCACAGATACGCAGTATTTT.

The chain uses TRBV19 and TRBJ2-3; D is possibly TRBD1 (5 bases). Germline V CDR1 and CDR2: LNHDA, SQIVND (reference sequence). The V end lost 5 bases, the J end lost 6 bases, and 15 bases lay between the germline ends. CDR3 length: 14 residues. This chain's CDR3 is CASSPLPGSDTQYF. The CDR3 nucleotides read TGTGCCAGTAGTCCTCTACCAGGGTCGGATACGCAGTATTTT.

This clonotype was seen a few times. The chain recombines TRBV3-1 with TRBJ2-5, with unresolved D. This CDR3 comprises 13 residues. Between the trimmed V and J ends, which lost 4 bases and 4 bases, there was a span of 10 bases. CDR1 and CDR2 (germline): LGHDT, YNNKEL (reference sequence). In DNA, the CDR3 is TGTGCCAGCAGCCGGGGTCGTTTAGAGACCCAGTACTTC. Protein: CASSRGRLETQYF.

This chain uses TRBV3-1 with TRBJ2-3; D remains ambiguous. The CDR3 extends over 14 amino acids. The germline V gene encodes CDR1 LGHDT and CDR2 YNNKEL (reference sequence). V lost 4 bases to trimming and J lost 2 bases, with 10 bases between them. This CDR3 reads CASSPTWVTDTQYF. The CDR3 DNA follows: TGTGCCAGCAGCCCAACATGGGTCACAGATACGCAGTATTTT.

In this sample, this clonotype turned up once. This chain joins TRBV12-3 or TRBV12-4 and TRBJ1-2; 8 positions agree with TRBD1. This CDR3 contains 15 residues. J gave up 5 bases and V 6 bases, and 11 bases lay outside the gene matches. The DNA of the CDR3 is TGTGCCAGCAGCCGAACCCAGGGGGCGCGGTATGGCTACACCTTC. Translating gives CASSRTQGARYGYTF.

The table lists this clonotype with many counts. The chain joins TRBV5-4 to TRBJ1-2; unclear D gene. Germline V gene sequence: CDR1 SGHNT, CDR2 YYREEE (reference sequence). The CDR3 totals 15 residues. V lost 4 bases and J lost 13, with 26 bases in between. CDR3 amino acids: CASSPLATAAPDSTF. The CDR3 coding sequence is TGTGCCAGCAGCCCCCTAGCCACAGCGGCCCCAGACTCCACCTTC.

There are a few counts of this clonotype. The V and J genes are TRBV7-6 and TRBJ1-2, with a weak D call TRBD1 (5 bases). This CDR3 contains 13 residues. From germline, CDR1 is SGHVS and CDR2 FNYEAQ. Trimming took 1 base from V and 8 from J, leaving 11 bases between them. The CDR3 DNA reads as TGTGCCAGCAGCTTAGAGTCAAGGGGAGGCTACACCTTC. Translated, it gives CASSLESRGGYTF. Combining the CDR3 with reference TRBV7-6 and TRBJ1-2 gives the whole variable domain GAGVSQSPRYKVTKRGQDVALRCDPISGHVSLYWYRQALGQGPEFLTYFNYEAQQDKSGLPNDRFSAERPEGSISTLTIQRTEQRDSAMYRCASSLESRGGYTFGSGTRLTVV.

V is TRBV30 and J is TRBJ2-3; D is unresolved. Germline CDR1 reads GTSNPN; CDR2 reads SVGIG (reference sequence). This CDR3 has 13 amino acids. V lost 4 bases and J lost 2, with 10 bases in between. The DNA for the CDR3 is TGTGCCTGGAACACTGGGCACACAGATACGCAGTATTTT. Its translation is CAWNTGHTDTQYF.